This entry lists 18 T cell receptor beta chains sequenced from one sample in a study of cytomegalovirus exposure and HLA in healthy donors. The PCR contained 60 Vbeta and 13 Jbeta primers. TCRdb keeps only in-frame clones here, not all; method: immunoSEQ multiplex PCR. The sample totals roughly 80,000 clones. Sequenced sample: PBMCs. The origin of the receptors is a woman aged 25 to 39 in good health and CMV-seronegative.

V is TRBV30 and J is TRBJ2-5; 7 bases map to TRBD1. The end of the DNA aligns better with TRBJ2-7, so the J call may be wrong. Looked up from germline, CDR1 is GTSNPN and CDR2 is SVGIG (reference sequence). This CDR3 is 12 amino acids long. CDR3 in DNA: TGTGCCTGGAGGGTAGAGGGGGCCGAGCAGTACTTC. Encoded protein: CAWRVEGAEQYF.

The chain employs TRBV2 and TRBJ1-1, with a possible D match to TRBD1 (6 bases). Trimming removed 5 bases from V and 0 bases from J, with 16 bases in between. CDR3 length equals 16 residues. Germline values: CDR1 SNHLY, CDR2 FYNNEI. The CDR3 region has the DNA TGTGCCAGCAGTTGGGAGAGGGGGTTCATGAACACTGAAGCTTTCTTT. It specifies CASSWERGFMNTEAFF.

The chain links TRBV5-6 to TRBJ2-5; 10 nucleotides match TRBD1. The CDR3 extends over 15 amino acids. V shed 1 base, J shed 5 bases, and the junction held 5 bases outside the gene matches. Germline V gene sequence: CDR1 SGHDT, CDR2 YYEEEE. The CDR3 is CASSLWDRGRETQYF. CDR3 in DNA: TGTGCCAGCAGCTTGTGGGACAGGGGTCGGGAGACCCAGTACTTC. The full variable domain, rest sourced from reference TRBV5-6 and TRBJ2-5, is DAGVTQSPTHLIKTRGQQVTLRCSPKSGHDTVSWYQQALGQGPQFIFQYYEEEERQRGNFPDRFSGHQFPNYSSELNVNALLLGDSALYLCASSLWDRGRETQYFGPGTRLLVL.

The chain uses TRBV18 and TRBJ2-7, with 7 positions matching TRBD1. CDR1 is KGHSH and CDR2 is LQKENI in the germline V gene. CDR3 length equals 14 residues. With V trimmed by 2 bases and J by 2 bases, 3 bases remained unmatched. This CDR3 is CASSPETGPYEQYF. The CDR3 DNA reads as TGTGCCAGCTCACCAGAGACAGGGCCCTACGAGCAGTACTTC. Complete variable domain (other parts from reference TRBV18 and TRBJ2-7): NAGVMQNPRHLVRRRGQEARLRCSPMKGHSHVYWYRQLPEEGLKFMVYLQKENIIDESGMPKERFSAEFPKEGPSILRIQQVVRGDSAAYFCASSPETGPYEQYFGPGTRLTVT.

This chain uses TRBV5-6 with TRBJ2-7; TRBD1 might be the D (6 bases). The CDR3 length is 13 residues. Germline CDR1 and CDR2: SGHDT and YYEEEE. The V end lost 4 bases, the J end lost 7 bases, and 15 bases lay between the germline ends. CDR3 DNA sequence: TGTGCCAGCAGCCCAAGGGGGACACTAGAGCAGTACTTC. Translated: CASSPRGTLEQYF.

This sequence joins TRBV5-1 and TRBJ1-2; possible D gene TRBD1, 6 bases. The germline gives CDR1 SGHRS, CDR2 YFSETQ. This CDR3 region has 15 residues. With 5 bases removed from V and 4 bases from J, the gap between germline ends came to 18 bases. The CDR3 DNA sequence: TGCGCCAGCAGTTCTGGACAGTTTAATTCCTATGGCTACACCTTC. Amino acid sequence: CASSSGQFNSYGYTF.

In DNA, the CDR3 is TGTGCCAGCAGCCAAGACAGGGGGAGCGAAAAACTGTTTTTT. Protein product: CASSQDRGSEKLFF. The chain joins TRBV7-2 to TRBJ1-4, with 9 bases aligning to TRBD1. CDR1 SGHTA and CDR2 FQGNSA come from the germline V gene. The CDR3 has 14 residues. J gave up 8 bases and V 5 bases, and 6 bases lay outside the gene matches.

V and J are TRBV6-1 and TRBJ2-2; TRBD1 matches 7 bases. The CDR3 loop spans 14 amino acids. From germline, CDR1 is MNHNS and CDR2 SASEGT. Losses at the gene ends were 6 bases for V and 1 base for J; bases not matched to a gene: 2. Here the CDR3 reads CASRGQLNTGELFF. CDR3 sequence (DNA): TGTGCCAGCAGGGGACAGCTGAACACCGGGGAGCTGTTTTTT.

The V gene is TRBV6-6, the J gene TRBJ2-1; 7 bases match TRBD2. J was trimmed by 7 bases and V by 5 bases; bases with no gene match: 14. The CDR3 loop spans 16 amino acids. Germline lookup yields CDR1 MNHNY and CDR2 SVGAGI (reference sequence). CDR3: CASSPGTRAGWNEQFF. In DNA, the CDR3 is TGTGCCAGCAGTCCCGGAACCCGAGCGGGGTGGAATGAGCAGTTCTTC.

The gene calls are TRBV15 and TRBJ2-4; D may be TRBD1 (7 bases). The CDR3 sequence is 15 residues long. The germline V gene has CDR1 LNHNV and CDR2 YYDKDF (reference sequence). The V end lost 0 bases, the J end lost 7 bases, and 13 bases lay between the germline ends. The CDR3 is CATSRDLAGGNIQYF. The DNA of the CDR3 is TGTGCCACCAGCAGAGATCTGGCAGGGGGGAACATTCAGTACTTC.

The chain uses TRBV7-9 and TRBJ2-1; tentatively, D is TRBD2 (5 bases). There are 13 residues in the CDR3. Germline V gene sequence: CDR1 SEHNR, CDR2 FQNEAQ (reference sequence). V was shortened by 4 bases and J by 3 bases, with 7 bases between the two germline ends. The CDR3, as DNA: TGTGCCAGCAGCTCCCGGGACTACAATGAGCAGTTCTTC. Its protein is CASSSRDYNEQFF.

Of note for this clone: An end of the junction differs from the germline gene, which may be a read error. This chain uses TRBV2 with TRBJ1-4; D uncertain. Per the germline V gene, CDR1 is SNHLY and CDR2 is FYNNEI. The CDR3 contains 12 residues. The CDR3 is CASSELYEKLLF. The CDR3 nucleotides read TGTGCCAGCAGTGAACTTTATGAAAAACTGCTTTTT.

Here the CDR3 DNA reads TGTGCCAGCTCAGGACAGGGTCCGGACACTGAAGCTTTCTTT. Its translation is CASSGQGPDTEAFF. The genes are TRBV18 and TRBJ1-1; 8 bases fit TRBD1. The ends lost 5 bases at V and 3 bases at J; junction bases unmatched: 5. The CDR3 totals 14 residues. CDR1 is KGHSH and CDR2 is LQKENI in the germline V gene. The whole variable domain, filled in from reference TRBV18 and TRBJ1-1, reads NAGVMQNPRHLVRRRGQEARLRCSPMKGHSHVYWYRQLPEEGLKFMVYLQKENIIDESGMPKERFSAEFPKEGPSILRIQQVVRGDSAAYFCASSGQGPDTEAFFGQGTRLTVV.

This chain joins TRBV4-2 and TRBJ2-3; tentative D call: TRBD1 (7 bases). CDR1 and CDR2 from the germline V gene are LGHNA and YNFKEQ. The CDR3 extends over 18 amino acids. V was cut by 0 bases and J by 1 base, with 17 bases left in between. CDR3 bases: TGTGCCAGCAGCCAAGATGGTGGAGGGGGCGTTGGCACAGATACGCAGTATTTT. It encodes CASSQDGGGGVGTDTQYF.

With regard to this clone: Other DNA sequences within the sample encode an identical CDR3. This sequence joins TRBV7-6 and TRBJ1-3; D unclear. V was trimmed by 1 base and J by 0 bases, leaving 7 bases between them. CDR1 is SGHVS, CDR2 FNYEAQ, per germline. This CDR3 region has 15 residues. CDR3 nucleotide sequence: TGTGCCAGCAGCTTAGACCGGAGCTCTGGAAACACCATATATTTT. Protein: CASSLDRSSGNTIYF.

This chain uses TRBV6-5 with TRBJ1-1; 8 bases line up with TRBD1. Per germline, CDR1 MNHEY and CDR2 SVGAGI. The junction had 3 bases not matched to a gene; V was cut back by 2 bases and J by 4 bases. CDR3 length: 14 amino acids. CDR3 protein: CASSYRQGITEAFF. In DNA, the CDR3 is TGTGCCAGCAGTTACAGACAGGGGATCACTGAAGCTTTCTTT.

This chain's CDR3 is CASRRQTSTRLYNEQFF. CDR3 DNA: TGTGCCAGCAGGCGTCAGACTAGCACACGTCTCTACAATGAGCAGTTCTTC. The rearrangement uses TRBV2 and TRBJ2-1, with 7 nucleotides matching TRBD2. The CDR3 contains 17 residues. Losses at the gene ends were 6 bases for V and 3 bases for J; bases not matched to a gene: 14. Germline V gene sequence: CDR1 SNHLY, CDR2 FYNNEI.

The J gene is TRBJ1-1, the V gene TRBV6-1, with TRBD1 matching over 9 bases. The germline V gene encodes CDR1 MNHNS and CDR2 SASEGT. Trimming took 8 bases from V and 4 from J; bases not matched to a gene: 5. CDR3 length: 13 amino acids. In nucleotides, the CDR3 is TGTGCCAGCCGGGACAGGGCGCCCACTGAAGCTTTCTTT. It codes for CASRDRAPTEAFF.